A selection of T cell receptor beta chains follows, all from one sample in a study of response to subunit inactivated influenza vaccine. One entry per CDR3 protein results from TCRdb running MiXCR on the RT-PCR reads. Of around 150,000 distinct CDR3 sequences in the sample, roughly a tenth are singletons; the top ten hold 9.5% to 15%. Material: non-naive T cells sorted from PBMCs, obtained 35 to 45 days after vaccination. The receptors were sampled from a man aged 50 to 59 who received an inactivated influenza vaccine. CDR3s include the opening cysteine and the closing phenylalanine or tryptophan. The order of the fields is V gene, CDR3 protein.

>TRBV2
CASSELAGRNQPQHF
>TRBV3-1
CASLDVAEAFF
>TRBV7-9
CASTLGQYNSPLHF
>TRBV7-2
CASTIQEGMGTEAFF
>TRBV29-1
CSVWSGTYGTQYF
>TRBV6-2/TRBV6-3
CASRLGGNEKLFF
>TRBV2
CASSQVWLSSYNEQFF
>TRBV25-1
CATTGTGNEKLFF
>TRBV4-3
CASSEQGVYNEKLFF
>TRBV30
CAWSVLGTHGSKNIQYF
>TRBV5-1
CASSSDRGREKLFF
>TRBV3-1
CASRPDSGRETQYF
>TRBV9
CASSVDRVDSPLHF